A single sample is the source of the 23 T cell receptor beta chains below, sequenced in a study of glioma-infiltrating T cells. TCR alpha and beta CDR3 regions were amplified from RNA using iRepertoire nested multiplex PCR. TCRdb re-derived calls from the multiplex PCR reads in MiXCR, one entry per CDR3 protein. The sample holds some 180,000 distinct CDR3 sequences; around 30% are singletons and the top ten take roughly a fifth. The sequencing sample was made of glioma tissue, nonneoplastic brain tissue, or PBMCs (not recorded which). These receptors all stem from a human donor with low-grade glioma or glioblastoma, undergoing nonglioma brain surgery, or in good health (not recorded which).

V and J are TRBV6-5 and TRBJ1-1; D gene unclear. V was shortened by 2 bases and J by 6 bases, with 13 bases between the two germline ends. Germline-derived CDR1 and CDR2 are MNHEY and SVGAGI. The CDR3 extends over 14 amino acids. Here the CDR3 reads CASSYEGAGPEAFF. The CDR3 DNA follows: TGTGCCAGCAGTTACGAAGGCGCCGGGCCTGAAGCTTTCTTT.

The chain uses TRBV4-1 and TRBJ2-2, with a possible D match to TRBD2 (5 bases). V lost 3 bases and J lost 4, with 9 bases in between. The CDR3 is made up of 14 amino acids. Germline CDR1 is MGHRA and CDR2 is YSYEKL. Here the CDR3 DNA reads TGCGCCAGCAGCCACCTCGAGGGCACCGGGGAGCTGTTTTTT. It yields the protein CASSHLEGTGELFF.

This clonotype was seen ten or more times. The genes are TRBV29-1 and TRBJ2-1; D not certain. The V gene lost 5 bases and the J gene lost 0 bases, with 11 bases spanning the gap. The germline CDR1 and CDR2 sequences are SQVTM and ANQGSEA. CDR3 length: 14 residues. The CDR3 loop is CSVPLLGSYNEQFF. The CDR3 nucleotides read TGCAGCGTTCCCTTACTGGGCTCCTACAATGAGCAGTTCTTC.

This clonotype showed up many times. The V and J genes are TRBV29-1 and TRBJ2-7, with 10 positions matching TRBD1. The CDR3 spans 11 residues. After removal of 7 bases from V and 4 bases from J, the junction contained 1 base not matched to a gene. Germline V CDR1 and CDR2: SQVTM, ANQGSEA. This chain's CDR3 is CSAGQGYEQYF. The CDR3 DNA reads as TGCAGCGCGGGACAGGGGTACGAGCAGTACTTC.

The V gene is TRBV5-1, the J gene TRBJ1-1; tentatively, D is TRBD1 (6 bases). Trimming stripped 2 bases from V and 6 bases from J, with 20 bases between. This CDR3 has 16 amino acids. Germline CDR1 is SGHRS and CDR2 is YFSETQ. CDR3 sequence: CASSFSRRMGGAEAFF. The CDR3 nucleotides are TGCGCCAGCAGCTTTAGCAGACGGATGGGGGGCGCTGAAGCTTTCTTT.

This clonotype was seen repeatedly, ten times or more. The rearrangement uses TRBV28 and TRBJ2-1; a possible D gene is TRBD1 (8 bases). The CDR3 runs 13 residues. Trimming stripped 6 bases from V and 9 bases from J, with 15 bases between. Germline assignment: CDR1 MDHEN and CDR2 SYDVKM. CDR3 protein: CASSPDREGEQFF. The CDR3 DNA sequence: TGTGCCAGCAGCCCGGACAGGGAGGGTGAGCAGTTCTTC.

At least ten counts were recorded for this clonotype. The gene calls are TRBV15 and TRBJ2-1, with D perhaps matching TRBD1 (6 bases). CDR3 length: 13 amino acids. Germline assignment: CDR1 LNHNV and CDR2 YYDKDF (reference sequence). Trimming removed 1 base from V and 7 bases from J, with 8 bases in between. The CDR3 coding sequence is TGTGCCACCAGCAGAGCAAGGGGGAATGAGCAGTTCTTC. Protein product: CATSRARGNEQFF.

In this sample, this clonotype turned up a few times. The V call is TRBV20-1, the J call TRBJ1-5; D not resolved. Germline V gene lookup returns CDR1 DFQATT and CDR2 SNEGSKA (reference sequence). V lost 2 bases, J lost 4 bases, and 12 bases lay in between. The CDR3 is made up of 14 amino acids. CDR3 bases: TGCAGTGCTAGATTCGGACTGGGGAATCAGCCCCAGCATTTT. Translated, it gives CSARFGLGNQPQHF.

This clonotype was observed a handful of times. V and J are TRBV2 and TRBJ2-2; D ambiguous. Germline V gives CDR1 SNHLY, CDR2 FYNNEI. This CDR3 has 18 residues. V was trimmed by 0 bases and J by 5 bases, leaving 19 bases between them. Here the CDR3 DNA reads TGTGCCAGCAGTGAAGCGCTCACGAAGTGGGGTGAGACCGGGGAGCTGTTTTTT. This encodes CASSEALTKWGETGELFF.

This clonotype was counted ten times or more. The rearrangement uses TRBV20-1 and TRBJ1-1, with TRBD1 as a possible D gene (5 bases). The CDR3 is 12 residues long. CDR1 is DFQATT and CDR2 is SNEGSKA in the germline V gene (reference sequence). V dropped 5 bases and J dropped 3 bases, with 10 bases sitting between them. The CDR3 sequence: CSAPGTHTEAFF. Here the CDR3 DNA reads TGCAGTGCTCCCGGGACGCACACTGAAGCTTTCTTT.

The chain combines TRBV4-3 with TRBJ2-7; D uncertain. CDR1 and CDR2 (germline): LGHNA, YSLEER. The ends were cut back, 0 bases at V and 0 bases at J, with 18 bases in the middle. This CDR3 region has 18 residues. CDR3 in amino acids: CASSQDMSPYRASYEQYF. The DNA of the CDR3 is TGCGCCAGCAGCCAAGATATGTCGCCATACAGAGCCTCCTACGAGCAGTACTTC.

This clonotype was observed many times. CDR3 nucleotide sequence: TGTGCCAGCAGTCATGGGGGATTCGCTGAAGCTTTCTTT. Amino acid sequence: CASSHGGFAEAFF. The V gene is TRBV3-1, the J gene TRBJ1-1; tentative D call: TRBD1 (5 bases). CDR3 size: 13 residues. V was pared by 6 bases and J by 6 bases, with 14 bases between. Germline values: CDR1 LGHDT, CDR2 YNNKEL (reference sequence).

This clonotype was found a few times. The chain combines TRBV4-1 with TRBJ2-7; TRBD2 is a possible D gene (5 bases). V lost 2 bases to trimming and J lost 4 bases, with 12 bases between them. CDR1 is MGHRA, CDR2 YSYEKL, per germline. CDR3 length: 14 amino acids. CDR3 DNA sequence: TGCGCCAGCAGCCAACCTCAACGGGAATACGAGCAGTACTTC. Translation: CASSQPQREYEQYF.

This clonotype has at least ten counts. The J gene is TRBJ1-2, the V gene TRBV25-1, with TRBD1 matching 12 bases. CDR3 length: 13 residues. V lost 6 bases and J lost 7; bases outside the gene matches: 3. Germline CDR1 and CDR2: MGHDK and SYGVNS. CDR3 residues: CASRGQGAGGYTF. The CDR3, as DNA: TGTGCCAGCAGGGGACAGGGGGCGGGTGGCTACACCTTC.

This clonotype appeared many times. The chain recombines TRBV15 with TRBJ2-1; 12 positions match TRBD2. The CDR3 contains 15 residues. The junction had 8 bases not matched to a gene; V was cut back by 10 bases and J by 4 bases. Per the germline V gene, CDR1 is LNHNV and CDR2 is YYDKDF (reference sequence). The CDR3 coding sequence is TGTGCCATTAGACTAGCGGGAGTTTTTTACAATGAGCAGTTCTTC. This sequence encodes CAIRLAGVFYNEQFF.

Only a few counts were recorded for this clonotype. With a much larger clone just one base away, this may be a read error. This chain links TRBV20-1 with TRBJ2-3, with D perhaps matching TRBD1 (6 bases). The germline gives CDR1 DFQATT, CDR2 SNEGSKA (reference sequence). The CDR3 is made up of 14 amino acids. CDR3 in DNA: TGCAGTACTAGAAAAAAACAGGGACCAGATACGCAGTATTTT. This codes for CSTRKKQGPDTQYF.

This clonotype was picked up many times. V and J are TRBV3-1 and TRBJ2-3; perhaps TRBD1 as D (5 bases). This CDR3 has 15 amino acids. Looked up from germline, CDR1 is LGHDT and CDR2 is YNNKEL (reference sequence). V lost 2 bases, J lost 1 base, and 10 bases lay in between. This chain's CDR3 is CASSQYDRRTDTQYF. The CDR3 DNA is TGTGCCAGCAGCCAATACGACAGACGCACAGATACGCAGTATTTT.

This clonotype was detected many times. This rearrangement joins TRBV4-3 to TRBJ2-5, with TRBD2 matching 10 bases. Germline V gives CDR1 LGHNA, CDR2 YSLEER. CDR3 size: 15 residues. The junction had 6 bases not matched to a gene; V was cut back by 5 bases and J by 3 bases. CDR3 in amino acids: CASSAGTSVEETQYF. The DNA of the CDR3 is TGCGCCAGCAGCGCCGGGACTAGCGTCGAAGAGACCCAGTACTTC.

The chain uses TRBV10-3 and TRBJ2-1, with 11 bases lining up with TRBD2. The J segment lost 8 bases and the V segment lost 6 bases, leaving 12 bases of the junction unmatched. The CDR3 contains 16 residues. Germline V gene data show CDR1 as ENHRY and CDR2 as SYGVKD. In DNA form, the CDR3 reads TGTGCCATCAGGGGGAATAGCGGGAGGGCCAGGGATGAGCAGTTCTTC. Protein sequence: CAIRGNSGRARDEQFF.

The V and J genes are TRBV20-1 and TRBJ2-3; TRBD2 aligns across 10 bases. The CDR3 is made up of 16 amino acids. The germline V gene encodes CDR1 DFQATT and CDR2 SNEGSKA (reference sequence). Trimming cost V 4 bases and J 3 bases; bases outside gene matches: 10. CDR3 in amino acids: CSATAPLAGITDTQYF. CDR3 sequence (DNA): TGCAGTGCTACAGCCCCACTAGCGGGAATAACAGATACGCAGTATTTT.

In this sample, this clonotype turned up a few times. This chain joins TRBV19 and TRBJ1-5; perhaps TRBD1 as D (6 bases). V gave up 5 bases and J gave up 3 bases, with 14 bases separating them. Germline CDR1 reads LNHDA; CDR2 reads SQIVND (reference sequence). The CDR3 is 15 residues long. The CDR3 DNA sequence: TGTGCCAGTAGTCCAACCGGGGGGCCCAATCAGCCCCAGCATTTT. This sequence encodes CASSPTGGPNQPQHF.

This clonotype was counted between two and nine times. The chain couples TRBV5-1 to TRBJ2-7; weak D call: TRBD1 (6 bases). There are 14 residues in the CDR3. With 6 bases removed from V and 1 base from J, the gap between germline ends came to 14 bases. The V gene's germline CDR1 is SGHRS and CDR2 YFSETQ. The CDR3 region is CASTYVGGSYEQYF. For the CDR3, the DNA is TGCGCCAGCACCTATGTAGGGGGTTCCTACGAGCAGTACTTC.

The chain carries TRBV3-1 and TRBJ2-3; 7 positions match TRBD2. The germline V gene encodes CDR1 LGHDT and CDR2 YNNKEL (reference sequence). V lost 4 bases to trimming and J lost 1 base; unmatched junction nucleotides: 14. The length of the CDR3 is 18 residues. The CDR3 reads CASSPHQLGGYGTDTQYF. In DNA form, the CDR3 reads TGTGCCAGCAGCCCCCACCAGTTGGGGGGGTATGGCACAGATACGCAGTATTTT.